This T cell receptor (beta chain) was profiled in a study of blood T cell repertoires in COVID-19. The V gene's germline CDR1 is SGHDT and CDR2 YYEEEE. The CDR3 loop spans 15 amino acids. Deletions cut 7 bases from V and 1 base from J, with 16 bases between. In this sample, this clone turned up a few times. In the original workflow: Cell counts per sample came from amplifying reference gene primers. Only in-frame clones appear in the TCRdb table, and some are missing; sequencing was by immunoSEQ multiplex PCR. D and trimming were read from the DNA, whereas the V and J calls and clone size are those reported in that table. The sample lists approximately 200,000 clones; roughly 90% were seen once.

The sequence derives from a woman in her sixties with acute or convalescent COVID-19. The sequencing input was peripheral blood. V and J are TRBV5-6 and TRBJ2-3; D might be TRBD1 (5 bases). CDR3 sequence reads: CASVRAAYGTDTQYF. The CDR3 region has the DNA TGTGCCAGCGTCAGGGCGGCGTATGGCACAGATACGCAGTATTTT.